This TCR beta chain was documented in a study of shared clonotypes between healthy human individuals. Germline V gene sequence: CDR1 LNHDA, CDR2 SQIVND (reference sequence). The CDR3 is 14 amino acids. With respect to this clone: Antigen specificity is unknown. Mismatch with germline at one junction end may stem from a read error.

The method was immunoSEQ multiplex PCR; TCRdb's version includes in-frame clones alone and lacks a portion of them. Of about 1 million clones listed, approximately 68% are singletons. Regarding the study as a whole: A generally larger estimated richness was seen in naive subsets than in memory subsets.

This clonotype was obtained from a man younger than 35 in good health. This chain links TRBV19 with TRBJ1-6, with 9 bases identical to TRBD1. What was sequenced was memory CD4+ T cells sorted from blood. Stated subset: CD45RA-negative fraction. DNA of the CDR3: TGTGCCAGTAGTGCCGACAGGGGGTTATCACCCCACCACTTT. Protein: CASSADRGLSPHHF.